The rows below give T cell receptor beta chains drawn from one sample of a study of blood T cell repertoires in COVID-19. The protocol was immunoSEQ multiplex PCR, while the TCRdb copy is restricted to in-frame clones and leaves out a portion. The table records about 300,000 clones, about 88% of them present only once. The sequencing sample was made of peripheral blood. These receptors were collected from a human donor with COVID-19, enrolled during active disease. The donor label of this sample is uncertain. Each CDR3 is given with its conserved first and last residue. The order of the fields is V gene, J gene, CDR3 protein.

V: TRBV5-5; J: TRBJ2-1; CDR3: CASSSRAGVGNEQFF
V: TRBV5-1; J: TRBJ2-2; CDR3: CASRSTSEAGELFF
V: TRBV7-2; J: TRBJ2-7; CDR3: CASSFGTQLYEQYF
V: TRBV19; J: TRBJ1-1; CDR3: CASTPLIGGPTEAFF
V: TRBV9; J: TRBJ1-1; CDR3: CASSVDPGQGAFF
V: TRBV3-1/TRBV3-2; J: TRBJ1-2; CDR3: CASSQVRGSGYTF
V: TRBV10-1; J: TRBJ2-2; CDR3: CASSDPGLAGANTGELFF
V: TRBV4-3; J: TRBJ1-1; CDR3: CASSPHWTGNTEAFF
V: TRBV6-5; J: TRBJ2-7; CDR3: CASSRGLGSSYEQYF
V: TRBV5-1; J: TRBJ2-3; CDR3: CASSATSGTDTQYF
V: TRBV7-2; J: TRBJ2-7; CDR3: CASSLRTSPGEQYF
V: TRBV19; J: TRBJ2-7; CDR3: CASSARQGAAYEQYF
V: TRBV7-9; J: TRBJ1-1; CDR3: CASSFLTGGTAEAFF
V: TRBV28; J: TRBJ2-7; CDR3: CASSSPGQGYEQYF
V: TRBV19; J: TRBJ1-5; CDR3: CASNKPTGRNQPQHF
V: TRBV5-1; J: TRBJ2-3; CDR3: CASSLVQGSTDTQYF
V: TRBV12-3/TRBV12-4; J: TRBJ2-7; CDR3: CASGTSGSYEQYF
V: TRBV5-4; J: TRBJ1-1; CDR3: CASSDDPQSMNTEAFF
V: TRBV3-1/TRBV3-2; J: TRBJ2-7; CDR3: CASSQGSAGGYEQYF
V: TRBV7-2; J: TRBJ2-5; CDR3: CASSFQGNPPETQYF
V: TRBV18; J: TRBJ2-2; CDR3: CASSPFDRSGELFF
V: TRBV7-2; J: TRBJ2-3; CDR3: CASSLGRTPDTQYF
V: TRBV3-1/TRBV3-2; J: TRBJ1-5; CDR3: CASSQGFPGQGSGNQPQHF
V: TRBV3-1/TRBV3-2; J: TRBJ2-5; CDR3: CASSQDTSGYRETQYF
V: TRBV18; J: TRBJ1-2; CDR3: CASSPTEPNYGYTF
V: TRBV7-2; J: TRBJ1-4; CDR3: CASSLRQGELKLFF
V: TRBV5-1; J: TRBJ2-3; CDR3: CASSLDLQGEVPDTQYF
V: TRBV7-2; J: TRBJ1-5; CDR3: CASSLGTGNQPQHF
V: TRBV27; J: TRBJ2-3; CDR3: CASKTQGRQFTDTQYF
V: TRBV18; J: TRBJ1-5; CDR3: CASSRGDGSNQPQHF
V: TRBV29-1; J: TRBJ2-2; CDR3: CSVDSRGLAERKGGELFF
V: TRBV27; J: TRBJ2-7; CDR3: CASSFGARLWDSEQYF
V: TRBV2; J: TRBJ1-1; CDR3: CASSEEGQGLLEAFF
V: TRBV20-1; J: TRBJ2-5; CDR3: CSASLLGQETQYF
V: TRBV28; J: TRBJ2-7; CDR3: CASSPEQVSYEQYF